This record concerns one T cell receptor beta chain sequence. Trimming removed 4 bases from V and 7 bases from J; junction bases left unmatched: 9. There are 15 residues in the CDR3. Per germline, CDR1 SNHLY and CDR2 FYNNEI. These data originate in a study of blood T cell repertoires in COVID-19. Study summary: Collection of acute and convalescent COVID-19 samples took place in the United States, Italy and Spain. PBMCs, B-cell-depleted T cells, or T cells provided the cDNA or gDNA that made up the material.

As originally analysed: Amplification of reference gene primers provided the estimated nucleated cell counts. TCRdb keeps only in-frame clones here, not all; method: immunoSEQ multiplex PCR. V, J and clone size are those of that table, while D and trimming were read from the DNA. The sample has some 250,000 clones, roughly 77% seen once. The TCR was taken from a woman older than 75 with acute or convalescent COVID-19. This chain joins TRBV2 and TRBJ1-5; 8 bases line up with TRBD1. Input material: peripheral blood. The CDR3 reads CASSVGTGGGQPQHF. CDR3 DNA sequence: TGTGCCAGCAGTGTAGGAACAGGGGGAGGACAGCCCCAGCATTTT.